These T cell receptor beta chains were read from a single sample in a study of blood T cell repertoires in COVID-19. Method: immunoSEQ multiplex PCR; TCRdb's copy keeps in-frame clones and lacks some. Counted here are around 400,000 clones, approximately 89% occurring once; the ten biggest clones make up 1.5% to 2%. The source material was PBMCs or T cells enriched from blood (not recorded which). The receptor set was obtained from a woman aged 25-40 years who had recovered from COVID-19. Each CDR3 is given with its conserved first and last residue. Fields, in order: V gene, clone size, CDR3 length, J gene, D gene, CDR3 DNA, CDR3 protein. The D gene is left open where the match is weak. Clone sizes are given selectively: once, few, many, or a class where the clone is expanded.

>TRBV10-2|.|13|TRBJ1-5|.
TGCGCCAGCAGAGCCGGGAGCGTGACGCCCCAGCATTTT
CASRAGSVTPQHF
>TRBV24-1|.|14|TRBJ1-1|.
TGTGCCACCAGTGACTATGACAGCTACACTGAAGCTTTCTTT
CATSDYDSYTEAFF
>TRBV2|once|16|TRBJ1-2|TRBD1
TGTGCCAGTCCCCAGCCGGGACAGGGGGTTGATCGCGGCTACACCTTC
CASPQPGQGVDRGYTF
>TRBV15|.|17|TRBJ1-4|.
TGTGCCACCAGCAGAGGTAGCGGCCCGAAATCGGGAGAAAAACTGTTTTTT
CATSRGSGPKSGEKLFF
>TRBV28|.|16|TRBJ1-5|TRBD1
TGTGCCAGCAGTTTCCAGGGGGTGATAGACAATCAGCCCCAGCATTTT
CASSFQGVIDNQPQHF
>TRBV9|once|17|TRBJ1-2|.
TGTGCCAGCAGCCCGAGTCGATGGGCAACACAGAACTATGGCTACACCTTC
CASSPSRWATQNYGYTF
>TRBV6-5|once|16|TRBJ2-1|TRBD2
TGTGCCAGCAGTTCCCTGCGGGGGAGCTCCTACAATGAGCAGTTCTTC
CASSSLRGSSYNEQFF
>TRBV20-1|.|11|TRBJ2-7|.
TGCAGTGCTCTAGGCGCCTACGAGCAGTACTTC
CSALGAYEQYF
>TRBV7-4|.|18|TRBJ1-5|.
TGTGCCAGCAGTATAAAAGCCCGAGCGACCGATTGTAATCAGCCCCAGCATTTT
CASSIKARATDCNQPQHF
>TRBV11-1|few|16|TRBJ1-3|TRBD1
TGTGCCAGCAGCCTTTCCGGGACAGTCTCTGGAAACACCATATATTTT
CASSLSGTVSGNTIYF
>TRBV9|.|19|TRBJ2-1|TRBD2
TGTGCCAGCAGCGGAGGACTAGCGGGGGGGCCGGGCTCCTACAATGAGCAGTTCTTC
CASSGGLAGGPGSYNEQFF
>TRBV10-3|once|12|TRBJ1-5|.
TGTGCCATCAGTGCCCCTAATCAGCCCCAGCATTTT
CAISAPNQPQHF
>TRBV24-1|.|14|TRBJ2-1|.
TGTGCCACCAGTGACTCAGGACTGCACAATGAGCAGTTCTTC
CATSDSGLHNEQFF
>TRBV11-2|.|15|TRBJ1-1|TRBD1
TGTGCCAGCAGCCAAGGGGACAGGACGAACACTGAAGCTTTCTTT
CASSQGDRTNTEAFF
>TRBV27|.|13|TRBJ2-7|TRBD1
TGTGCCAGCAGCGACAGGGGGCTCTACGAGCAGTACTTC
CASSDRGLYEQYF
>TRBV29-1|.|14|TRBJ1-1|TRBD1
TGCAGCGTGGACAGGGTGGGATCGAACACTGAAGCTTTCTTT
CSVDRVGSNTEAFF
>TRBV27|.|16|TRBJ2-7|TRBD1
TGTGCCAGCAGTTTATCGGAGACAGGGGGGTTCTACGAGCAGTACTTC
CASSLSETGGFYEQYF
>TRBV3-1/TRBV3-2|.|14|TRBJ1-4|TRBD1
TGTGCCAGCAGCCTCACGACAGGGAATGAAAAACTGTTTTTT
CASSLTTGNEKLFF
>TRBV5-5|.|15|TRBJ1-2|.
TGTGCCAGCAGCAAACAAACAGGAGTAGTCTATGGCTACACCTTC
CASSKQTGVVYGYTF
>TRBV9|.|15|TRBJ2-2|.
TGTGCCAGCAGCGTAACTTCTAGCTTTCCCGGGGAGCTGTTTTTT
CASSVTSSFPGELFF
>TRBV7-8|.|16|TRBJ1-1|TRBD1
TGTGCCAGCAGCTCGCGACAGGGAAGGTATAACACTGAAGCTTTCTTT
CASSSRQGRYNTEAFF
>TRBV7-9|.|14|TRBJ1-1|TRBD1
TGTGCCAGCAGCCCTACAGGGGACTTTCGGGGAGCTTTCTTT
CASSPTGDFRGAFF
>TRBV3-1/TRBV3-2|.|15|TRBJ2-1|TRBD2
TGTGCCAGCAGCCTAGCGGGAGGGAAATACAATGAGCAGTTCTTC
CASSLAGGKYNEQFF